This TCR beta chain was found in a study of shared clonotypes between healthy human individuals. Across the study: Each donor contributed plates that comprised three CD4 naive, three CD4 memory, two CD8 naive and one CD8 memory.

It was at deep level that the assay was run. TCRdb's copy holds only in-frame clones and misses some; the assay was immunoSEQ multiplex PCR. The sample yields 1.4 million to 1.5 million clones, roughly 97% seen once. J lost 2 bases, V lost 1 base, and 0 bases had no gene match. The CDR3 length is 14 residues. Germline CDR1 reads SGHAT; CDR2 reads FQNNGV. Splitting of CD4+ cells produced CD45RA+ naive and CD45RA-negative memory subsets. V is TRBV11-2 and J is TRBJ1-2, with TRBD1 matching over 8 bases. The sample taken for sequencing was naive CD4+ T cells sorted from blood. This sample's subset: CD45RA+ positively selected. The sequence was collected from a man aged 30 to 39 in good health. The CDR3: CASSLGQGNYGYTF. CDR3 nucleotide sequence: TGTGCCAGCAGCTTAGGACAGGGGAACTATGGCTACACCTTC. Full variable domain (remainder filled in from reference TRBV11-2 and TRBJ1-2): EAGVAQSPRYKIIEKRQSVAFWCNPISGHATLYWYQQILGQGPKLLIQFQNNGVVDDSQLPKDRFSAERLKGVDSTLKIQPAKLEDSAVYLCASSLGQGNYGYTFGSGTRLTVV.